The sample holds one count of the clone carrying this T cell receptor beta chain. The entry originates in a study of blood T cell repertoires in COVID-19. V gave up 4 bases and J gave up 2 bases; unmatched junction bases: 3. The CDR3 totals 15 residues. CDR1 is KGHDR and CDR2 is SFDVKD in the germline V gene. Measured with immunoSEQ multiplex PCR; TCRdb has only the in-frame clones, and not every one. The data contain about 100,000 clones, 70% to 90% of them singletons. This chain connects TRBV24-1 to TRBJ1-5, with TRBD1 identical over 8 bases. The sequence derives from a man in his forties or fifties with active or convalescent COVID-19. Material: peripheral blood. CDR3 sequence (DNA): TGTGCCACCAGTGACAGACAGGGGCGCAATCAGCCCCAGCATTTT. Translating it yields CATSDRQGRNQPQHF.